This T cell receptor (beta chain) derives from a study of a mutant IDH1 vaccine in newly diagnosed glioma. Looking at the study overall: Earlier therapy was either radiotherapy, temozolomide, or both, and most got both. Regarding the study as a whole: Immune responses induced by vaccination arose in 93.3% of the patients. Seemingly, top peripheral T cell clonotype changes bore no relation to pseudoprogression.

The CDR3 contains 17 residues. V lost 2 bases and J 3 bases, leaving 14 bases between the germline ends. Germline CDR1 is SNHLY and CDR2 is FYNNEI. Note on this clone: What it recognizes is unknown.

Time point specified: baseline, week 1 (first vaccination visit). As for treatment: pre-vaccination baseline after standard-of-care therapy. Each astrocytoma in the donors was new, WHO grade 3 or 4, IDH1-mutant and ATRX-lost. Only in-frame clones appear in the TCRdb table, and some are missing; sequencing was by immunoSEQ multiplex PCR. The sample yields about 92,000 clones, about 80% seen once. The material sequenced was PBMCs, taken from a glioma patient treated with radiotherapy, temozolomide or both. The receptor was derived from a middle-aged man with glioma. The chain carries TRBV2 and TRBJ2-6; D not resolved. The DNA for the CDR3 is TGTGCCAGCAGTGAATATCGCAGTGGGGTTGGGGCCAACGTCCTGACTTTC. It is translated as CASSEYRSGVGANVLTF.